This T cell receptor (beta chain) emerged from a study of blood T cell repertoires in COVID-19. Study details: Researchers got acute and convalescent COVID-19 samples from the United States, Italy and Spain. Nucleic acid was either cDNA or gDNA, and it came from T cells, B-cell-depleted T cells, or PBMCs.

This table comes from immunoSEQ multiplex PCR, and its TCRdb copy is limited to in-frame clones, with some not included. The sample holds fewer than 400,000 clones, around 85% seen once. Participants spanned ages about 18 to 90 years and resided in roughly 22 US areas. Within 2 weeks before study entry, exposed participants met a COVID-19 case. The CDR3 is 16 amino acids. V lost 3 bases to trimming and J lost 0 bases, with 12 bases between them. Germline V gene sequence: CDR1 LGHDT, CDR2 YNNKEL (reference sequence). The specimen sequenced was PBMCs or T cells enriched from blood (not recorded which). The chain links TRBV3-1 (or the pseudogene TRBV3-2) to TRBJ1-3, with D uncertain. The TCR sequence derives from a woman aged 30 to 39 who had been exposed to COVID-19. In nucleotides, the CDR3 is TGTGCCAGCAGCCACTGGACGGGGAGCTCTGGAAACACCATATATTTT. As protein: CASSHWTGSSGNTIYF.